This T cell receptor (beta chain) was recorded in a study of cytomegalovirus exposure and HLA in healthy donors. Study outcomes and limitations: According to the study, around 160 TCR beta chains were cytomegalovirus-associated. According to a later analysis, most TCR beta chains associated with CMV appeared HLA-restricted. Per a later analysis, 16,951 TCR beta sequences showed association with HLA alleles at 0.05 false discovery rate. V segments that were indistinguishable, TRBV6-2 and TRBV6-3 among them, were omitted from analysis.

On this clone: The antigen is not known.

V lost 5 bases to trimming and J lost 0 bases, with 12 bases between them. Germline CDR1 SGHAT, CDR2 FQDESV (reference sequence). This CDR3 is 15 amino acids long. PCR primers comprised 60 Vbeta and 13 Jbeta primers. This table comes from immunoSEQ multiplex PCR, and its TCRdb copy is limited to in-frame clones, with some not included. The table includes roughly 100,000 clones, over 65% detected once. The sequenced material came from PBMCs. This chain uses TRBV11-1 with TRBJ2-3; D is unresolved. The sequence derives from a woman aged 40 to 50 in good health and CMV-seronegative. CDR3 protein: CASSAGRFSTDTQYF. In DNA, the CDR3 is TGTGCCAGCAGCGCAGGCCGATTTAGCACAGATACGCAGTATTTT.